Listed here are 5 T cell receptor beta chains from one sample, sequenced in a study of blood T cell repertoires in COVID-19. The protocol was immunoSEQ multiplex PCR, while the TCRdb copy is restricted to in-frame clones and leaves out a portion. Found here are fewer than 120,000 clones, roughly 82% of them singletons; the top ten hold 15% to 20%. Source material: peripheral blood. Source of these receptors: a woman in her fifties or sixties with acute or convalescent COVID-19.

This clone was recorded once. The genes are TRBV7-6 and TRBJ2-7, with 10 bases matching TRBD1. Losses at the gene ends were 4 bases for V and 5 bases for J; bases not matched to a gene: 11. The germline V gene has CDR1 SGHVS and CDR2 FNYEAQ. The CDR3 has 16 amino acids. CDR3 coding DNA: TGTGCCAGCAGCTCAGCACCGGGACAGGGGTTTCACGAGCAGTACTTC. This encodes CASSSAPGQGFHEQYF.

The chain's CDR3 is CASSTPGGLYNEQFF. The CDR3 DNA reads as TGTGCCAGCTCAACCCCGGGGGGGCTGTACAATGAGCAGTTCTTC. The chain combines TRBV18 with TRBJ2-1; 8 bases align to TRBD2. This CDR3 contains 15 residues. Germline CDR1 is KGHSH and CDR2 is LQKENI. Germline trimming cut 5 bases from V and 4 bases from J; bases unmatched to any gene: 7.

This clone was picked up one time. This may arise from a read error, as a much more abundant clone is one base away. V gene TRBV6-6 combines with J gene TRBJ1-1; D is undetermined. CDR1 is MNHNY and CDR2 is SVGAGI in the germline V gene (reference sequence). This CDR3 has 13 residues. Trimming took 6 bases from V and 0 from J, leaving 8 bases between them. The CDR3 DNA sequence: TGTGCCAGCAGCCACTACTTGAACACTGAAGCTTTCTTT. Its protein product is CASSHYLNTEAFF.

Here the CDR3 reads CASSASWGGSTEAFF. The DNA for the CDR3 is TGTGCCAGCAGTGCCTCTTGGGGAGGGTCCACTGAAGCTTTCTTT. The genes are TRBV6-2 or TRBV6-3 and TRBJ1-1; D remains unclear. V was cut by 5 bases and J by 4 bases, with 17 bases left in between. The germline CDR1 and CDR2 sequences are MNHEY and SVGEGT. The CDR3 runs to 15 residues.

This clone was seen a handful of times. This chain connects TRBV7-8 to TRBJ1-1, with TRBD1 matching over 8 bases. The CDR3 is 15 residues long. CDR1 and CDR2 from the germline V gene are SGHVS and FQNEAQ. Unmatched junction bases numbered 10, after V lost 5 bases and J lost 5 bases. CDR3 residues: CASSRVQGVGTEAFF. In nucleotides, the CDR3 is TGTGCCAGCAGCCGAGTACAGGGGGTTGGGACTGAAGCTTTCTTT.